Following are 8 T cell receptor beta chains from one sample sequenced in a study of T cells in Graves' hyperthyroidism and ophthalmopathy. Regions amplified from RNA transcripts were the TCR beta CDR3 regions. A set of HTBI primers served as the primers for a first-round RT-PCR of the TCR CDR3. TCRdb ran MiXCR on the multiplex PCR reads and lists one entry per CDR3 protein. The data contain some 770,000 distinct CDR3 sequences, about a sixth of them singletons. Sequencing input: blood. All receptors derive from a man between 18 and 35 years old with Graves' hyperthyroidism.

This clonotype was counted only a few times. This chain links TRBV19 with TRBJ2-4, with 10 bases fitting TRBD2. Trimming removed 5 bases from V and 4 bases from J; junction bases left unmatched: 5. CDR3 length: 15 residues. Per the germline V gene, CDR1 is LNHDA and CDR2 is SQIVND (reference sequence). This CDR3 is CASSRAGGIKNIQYF. The DNA of the CDR3 is TGTGCCAGTAGTCGAGCGGGAGGGATAAAAAACATTCAGTACTTC.

This rearrangement joins TRBV20-1 to TRBJ2-3; a weak D match, TRBD1 (5 bases). This CDR3 is 13 amino acids long. Between the trimmed V and J ends, which lost 5 bases and 1 base, there was a span of 10 bases. Germline-derived CDR1 and CDR2 are DFQATT and SNEGSKA (reference sequence). CDR3 amino acids: CSALPTGTDTQYF. CDR3 in DNA: TGCAGTGCTCTACCGACAGGCACAGATACGCAGTATTTT.

This chain connects TRBV20-1 to TRBJ1-2; D possibly corresponds to TRBD1 (5 bases). Trimming shortened V by 0 bases and J by 4 bases, and 12 bases separated the two germline ends. Germline V gene data show CDR1 as DFQATT and CDR2 as SNEGSKA (reference sequence). The CDR3 length is 14 residues. CDR3 nucleotides: TGCAGTGCTAGAGATTGGCAGGGTAGCTATGGCTACACCTTC. It translates to CSARDWQGSYGYTF.

This sequence joins TRBV29-1 and TRBJ2-1; 8 bases align to TRBD2. Germline V lookup: CDR1 SQVTM, CDR2 ANQGSEA. The CDR3 is 13 residues long. The trim removed 6 bases at V and 9 bases at J, leaving 10 bases unmatched. The chain's CDR3 is CSVLGTSDGEQFF. The CDR3 nucleotides read TGCAGCGTCCTCGGGACTAGTGATGGTGAGCAGTTCTTC.

V and J are TRBV5-1 and TRBJ1-1; possibly TRBD1 for D (6 bases). CDR1 is SGHRS, CDR2 YFSETQ, per germline. The V end lost 4 bases, the J end lost 0 bases, and 13 bases lay between the germline ends. This CDR3 is built from 15 residues. The CDR3 spells CASSKYGQLNTEAFF. CDR3 nucleotides: TGCGCCAGCAGCAAGTATGGACAGTTGAACACTGAAGCTTTCTTT. The whole variable domain, filled in from reference TRBV5-1 and TRBJ1-1, reads KAGVTQTPRYLIKTRGQQVTLSCSPISGHRSVSWYQQTPGQGLQFLFEYFSETQRNKGNFPGRFSGRQFSNSRSEMNVSTLELGDSALYLCASSKYGQLNTEAFFGQGTRLTVV.

The chain is built from TRBV28 and TRBJ1-2; D is perhaps TRBD1 (5 bases). The germline gives CDR1 MDHEN, CDR2 SYDVKM. The CDR3 spans 14 residues. V lost 10 bases and J lost 4, with 19 bases in between. Written as DNA, the CDR3 is TGTGCCACCCCCGGGACCCAATGTGGCTATGGCTACACCTTC. Encoded protein: CATPGTQCGYGYTF.

This clonotype has only one observation. V is TRBV4-3 and J is TRBJ2-2; D call uncertain. The CDR3 contains 16 residues. V dropped 4 bases and J dropped 0 bases, with 12 bases sitting between them. In germline, CDR1 is LGHNA, CDR2 YSLEER. CDR3 nucleotides: TGCGCCAGCAGCCTAGACACGTCCACGAACACCGGGGAGCTGTTTTTT. It encodes CASSLDTSTNTGELFF.

This clonotype was seen at least ten times. The V gene is TRBV28, the J gene TRBJ2-7, with a weak D call TRBD2 (5 bases). The CDR3 extends over 14 amino acids. Per the germline V gene, CDR1 is MDHEN and CDR2 is SYDVKM. The V end lost 4 bases, the J end lost 2 bases, and 12 bases lay between the germline ends. The CDR3 protein is CASSSPAVAYEQYF. The CDR3 DNA is TGTGCCAGCAGTTCTCCAGCGGTTGCCTACGAGCAGTACTTC.